Listed below are T cell receptor beta chains from one sample, sequenced in a study of T cell responses to AZD1222 COVID-19 vaccine. Clones were sequenced by immunoSEQ multiplex PCR, and TCRdb holds only the in-frame ones, with some missing. The repertoire holds 90,000 to 100,000 clones, 88% seen once, with about an eighth in the top ten. Material: peripheral blood, obtained 28 days after the second AZD1222 dose. The receptors come from an adult who received the AZD1222 COVID-19 vaccine. Each CDR3 is given with its conserved first and last residue. The D gene is left open where the match is weak. The size entry is marked missing in some rows and otherwise reads once, few, many or a size class.

14	-	TRBJ1-3	once	TRBV7-9	TGTGCCAGCAGCCCCCGCGGGGGCTCGGACACCATATATTTT	CASSPRGGSDTIYF
14	-	TRBJ1-5	many	TRBV15	TGTGCCACCAAAATCCCCGGCGGTACCGAACCCCAGCATTTT	CATKIPGGTEPQHF
19	-	TRBJ2-7	-	TRBV7-2	TGTGCCAGCAGCTTAGTAGTAAACCTACGCGGGACGGAAGCCTACGAGCAGTACTTC	CASSLVVNLRGTEAYEQYF
17	-	TRBJ1-1	-	TRBV7-8	TGTGCCAGCAGCTACCTTCAGACAAGACGAATGAACACTGAAGCTTTCTTT	CASSYLQTRRMNTEAFF
16	-	TRBJ1-6	-	TRBV7-2	TGTGCCAGCAGCTTAGGAGGGGGGTCCTATAATTCACCCCCCCACTTT	CASSLGGGSYNSPPHF
16	-	TRBJ2-3	-	TRBV5-4	TGTGCCAGCAGCTTGATGGGCAGGGTCGGCACAGATACGCAGTATTTT	CASSLMGRVGTDTQYF
12	-	TRBJ2-7	few	TRBV30	TGTGCCTGGAGAATTGACGGCCACGAGCAGTACTTC	CAWRIDGHEQYF
15	-	TRBJ2-1	-	TRBV6-2/TRBV6-3	TGTGCCAGCAGTTATGGGCAGGGATTCTACAATGAGCAGTTCTTC	CASSYGQGFYNEQFF
14	TRBD1	TRBJ2-2	-	TRBV7-2	TGTGCCAGCCGGACAGGGACGAACACCGGGGAGCTGTTTTTT	CASRTGTNTGELFF
16	-	TRBJ2-3	-	TRBV5-4	TGTGCCAGCAGCTATTATAGGGACACCCCGAGGGATACGCAGTATTTT	CASSYYRDTPRDTQYF
14	TRBD2	TRBJ2-7	-	TRBV2	TGTGCCAGCAGAGTAGCGGGAGAATGGGACGAGCAGTACTTC	CASRVAGEWDEQYF
15	-	TRBJ1-1	-	TRBV10-2	TGCGCCAGCAGTAAGATCCCATATATGAACACTGAAGCTTTCTTT	CASSKIPYMNTEAFF
17	TRBD1	TRBJ2-2	-	TRBV5-1	TGCGCCAGCAGCTTATTTACCGGGACAGGGGGCACCGGGGAGCTGTTTTTT	CASSLFTGTGGTGELFF
16	TRBD1	TRBJ2-5	-	TRBV9	TGTGCCAGCAGCGTAGCTACGGGACAGGGAGAGGAGACCCAGTACTTC	CASSVATGQGEETQYF
13	-	TRBJ1-2	-	TRBV28	TGTGCCAGCAGTTTACAACAGCTCTATGGCTACACCTTC	CASSLQQLYGYTF
17	-	TRBJ1-3	-	TRBV28	TGTGCCAGCACCATCGGGTGGGGCGGGGGACCGGGAAACACCATATATTTT	CASTIGWGGGPGNTIYF
13	-	TRBJ2-1	-	TRBV9	TGTGCCAGCAGCGAGGGGTTCTACAATGAGCAGTTCTTC	CASSEGFYNEQFF
13	-	TRBJ2-2	-	TRBV29-1	TGCAGCGTTGACAAGGGGAACACCGGGGAGCTGTTTTTT	CSVDKGNTGELFF
16	-	TRBJ2-3	-	TRBV6-6	TGTGCCAGCAGTTACGACTGGGGGTCCTTCACAGATACGCAGTATTTT	CASSYDWGSFTDTQYF
12	-	TRBJ1-5	-	TRBV28	TGTGCCAGCACCCAAGCCAATCAGCCCCAGCATTTT	CASTQANQPQHF
13	TRBD1	TRBJ1-1	once	TRBV6-5	TGTGCCAGCAGGAGTAACAGGGGTACTGAAGCTTTCTTT	CASRSNRGTEAFF
15	-	TRBJ1-3	-	TRBV6-5	TGTGCCAGCAGTTACTCGGAGTCCTCTGGAAACACCATATATTTT	CASSYSESSGNTIYF
14	-	TRBJ1-4	-	TRBV2	TGTGCCAGCAGCCCAGGGCCGGCTAATGAAAAACTGTTTTTT	CASSPGPANEKLFF
13	-	TRBJ1-2	-	TRBV11-3	TGTGCCAGCAGTTTGGGGGGGAACCATGGCTACACCTTC	CASSLGGNHGYTF
13	TRBD1	TRBJ1-2	-	TRBV11-2	TGTGCCAGCAGCTTCAACAGGGGAAGTGGCTACACCTTC	CASSFNRGSGYTF
14	-	TRBJ2-5	-	TRBV6-1	TGTGCCAGCAGTGAATTTGGGCAGGGCGGGACCCAGTACTTC	CASSEFGQGGTQYF
12	-	TRBJ2-5	-	TRBV29-1	TGCAGCGTTGAACCGGGATCGGAGACCCAGTACTTC	CSVEPGSETQYF
16	TRBD2	TRBJ2-1	-	TRBV7-9	TGTGCCAGCAGCCCTCCGACTAGCGGGAACTACAATGAGCAGTTCTTC	CASSPPTSGNYNEQFF
18	TRBD1	TRBJ1-1	-	TRBV4-1	TGCGCCAGCAGCCAAGGACCTTTGGGACAGCGGCTGAACACTGAAGCTTTCTTT	CASSQGPLGQRLNTEAFF
18	-	TRBJ1-6	-	TRBV27	TGTGCCAGCAGTTTATCATTCTGGACCCGGCCAGCTTTATCACCCCTCCACTTT	CASSLSFWTRPALSPLHF
14	-	TRBJ1-1	once	TRBV4-3	TGCGCCAGCAGCCAAGACGCGGGGTCCACTGAAGCTTTCTTT	CASSQDAGSTEAFF
11	-	TRBJ2-7	-	TRBV30	TGTGCCTGGACGGAGGGGTACGAGCAGTACTTC	CAWTEGYEQYF
17	-	TRBJ2-6	-	TRBV11-3	TGTGCCAGCAGCCCCCCGATGAGGGTTCTTGGGGCCAACGTCCTGACTTTC	CASSPPMRVLGANVLTF
13	TRBD1	TRBJ1-6	-	TRBV27	TGTGCCAGTGGACAGGGAAGATACTCACCCCTCCACTTT	CASGQGRYSPLHF
11	-	TRBJ1-1	-	TRBV28	TGTGCCAGCAGTTTATGGGACAGAGCTTTCTTT	CASSLWDRAFF
12	TRBD1	TRBJ1-2	few	TRBV12-3/TRBV12-4	TGTGCCAGCAGTTATTCGGACAGGGGGGGTTTCTTC	CASSYSDRGGFF
16	TRBD1	TRBJ2-6	-	TRBV5-4	TGTGCCAGCAGCCCGTATCAGGGGGTTGGGGCCAACGTCCTGACTTTC	CASSPYQGVGANVLTF
17	TRBD1	TRBJ2-1	-	TRBV6-4	TGTGCCAGCAGTGACTCGAGTTTGACAGGGGGCCGGAATGAGCAGTTCTTC	CASSDSSLTGGRNEQFF
13	-	TRBJ1-2	-	TRBV18	TGTGCCAGCTCGCAGGGAGCCCAGGGTGGCTACACCTTC	CASSQGAQGGYTF
15	TRBD1	TRBJ1-2	-	TRBV6-5	TGTGCCAGCAGGGAGGACAGGGCTGGTGGCTATGGCTACACCTTC	CASREDRAGGYGYTF
16	TRBD1	TRBJ1-2	-	TRBV3-1/TRBV3-2	TGTGCCAGCAGCCGTATCCAGGGACAGGGGGCCTATGGCTACACCTTC	CASSRIQGQGAYGYTF
15	-	TRBJ2-1	-	TRBV20-1	TGCAGTGCTAGTCTGGGAACAGTCTCCTACAATGAGCAGTTCTTC	CSASLGTVSYNEQFF
13	-	TRBJ2-1	-	TRBV6-2/TRBV6-3	TGTGCCAGCAGTTACCCTGCGCTGAGTGAGCAGTTCTTC	CASSYPALSEQFF
14	-	TRBJ1-2	-	TRBV29-1	TGCAGCGTTCCAGCGACAGGAACTAACTATGGCTACACCTTC	CSVPATGTNYGYTF
15	-	TRBJ1-5	-	TRBV5-6	TGTGCCAGCAGCTTGAGCCTAGGGACGAATCAGCCCCAGCATTTT	CASSLSLGTNQPQHF
14	TRBD1	TRBJ2-1	-	TRBV6-5	TGTGCCAGCAGTCCGACAGGGTTCTACAATGAGCAGTTCTTC	CASSPTGFYNEQFF
13	-	TRBJ2-2	-	TRBV12-3/TRBV12-4	TGTGCCAGCAGTCCAACGAGGTTAGGGGAGCTGTTTTTT	CASSPTRLGELFF
14	TRBD2	TRBJ2-3	-	TRBV20-1	TGCAGTGCTAGTTCCCTAGCGGGAGTAAATACGCAGTATTTT	CSASSLAGVNTQYF
13	-	TRBJ1-5	-	TRBV18	TGTGCCAGCTCACCGTCGGGTGGGCAGCCCCAGCATTTT	CASSPSGGQPQHF
19	TRBD1	TRBJ1-5	few	TRBV7-9	TGTGCCAGCAGCCCCAGGACAGGCACTATTACTGGGGGCAATCAGCCCCAGCATTTT	CASSPRTGTITGGNQPQHF
13	-	TRBJ1-1	few	TRBV4-1	TGCGCCAGCAGTTTGAGGGGAGGCACTGAAGCTTTCTTT	CASSLRGGTEAFF
11	-	TRBJ1-5	once	TRBV20-1	TGCAGTGTGGGCCCCAGTCAGCCCCAGCATTTT	CSVGPSQPQHF
14	-	TRBJ1-2	-	TRBV9	TGTGCCAGCAGCGTAGATGGAGGTACCTATGGCTACACCTTC	CASSVDGGTYGYTF
11	-	TRBJ1-1	-	TRBV6-2/TRBV6-3	TGTGCCAGCAGCCGGGACACTGAAGCTTTCTTT	CASSRDTEAFF